These T cell receptor beta chains were read from a single sample in a study of cytomegalovirus exposure and HLA in healthy donors. Generated by immunoSEQ multiplex PCR, the TCRdb table keeps only in-frame clones and is missing some. The data hold 95,000 to 150,000 clones, with 65% to 85% observed a single time. The sample comprised PBMCs. The source is a man aged 45-65 years in good health and CMV-seronegative. Each CDR3 is given with its conserved first and last residue. The D gene is left open where the match is weak. Clone size is shown for a subset of rows, as once, few, many or a class of expanded clone.

D,J,size,V,DNA,CDR3
NA,TRBJ1-6,NA,TRBV5-4,TGTGCCAGCAGTTCCGACAGGCTAAGACTGGGATCACCCCTCCACTTT,CASSSDRLRLGSPLHF
NA,TRBJ1-4,once,TRBV7-2,TGTGCCAGCAGCTTAGTATATCCGACTGCAACTAATGAAAAACTGTTTTTT,CASSLVYPTATNEKLFF
TRBD1,TRBJ1-5,once,TRBV19,TGTGCCAGTCTCCCACTGGACAGGCCAAATCAGCCCCAGCATTTT,CASLPLDRPNQPQHF
NA,TRBJ1-5,NA,TRBV4-1,TGCGCCAGCAGCCAAGATTTAGGGGGATTTCAGCCCCAGCATTTT,CASSQDLGGFQPQHF
NA,TRBJ2-2,NA,TRBV5-1,TGCGCCAGCAGCCGAGAATCCTTGAACACCGGGGAGCTGTTTTTT,CASSRESLNTGELFF
TRBD2,TRBJ2-5,NA,TRBV29-1,TGCAGCGTTGTGAGCGGGGGCCAAGGGACCCAGTACTTC,CSVVSGGQGTQYF
TRBD1,TRBJ1-1,NA,TRBV7-9,TGTGCCAGCAGCTTAGCTTTGGGACAGAGCAACACTGAAGCTTTCTTT,CASSLALGQSNTEAFF
NA,TRBJ2-7,few,TRBV7-8,TGTGCCAGCAGCTTTGGGACTTTTAGCGAGCAGTACTTC,CASSFGTFSEQYF
NA,TRBJ1-5,NA,TRBV28,TGTGCCAGCAGTTTAAGGGGTCGCGATCAGCCCCAGCATTTT,CASSLRGRDQPQHF
NA,TRBJ1-1,once,TRBV4-3,TGCGCCAGCAGCCGCGGGCAGATGAACACTGAAGCTTTCTTT,CASSRGQMNTEAFF
NA,TRBJ2-3,NA,TRBV5-4,TGTGCCAGCAGCTCCGTAGCGGTAGAAGGTACAGATACGCAGTATTTT,CASSSVAVEGTDTQYF
NA,TRBJ1-1,few,TRBV4-3,TGCGCCAGCAGCCAAGTTGGTGGGGGCCGGACTGAAGCTTTCTTT,CASSQVGGGRTEAFF
TRBD1,TRBJ2-5,NA,TRBV6-5,TGTGCCAGCAGCCCGGACAGGGTGAAGGAGACCCAGTACTTC,CASSPDRVKETQYF
NA,TRBJ1-6,NA,TRBV4-3,TGCGCCAGCAGCCAAGATTCTTGGTTGGCTCGCCTCCACTTT,CASSQDSWLARLHF
TRBD1,TRBJ2-7,NA,TRBV6-5,TGTGCCAGCAGCCCTAGGACAGGACCATTCGGTGGGCAGTACTTC,CASSPRTGPFGGQYF
NA,TRBJ1-1,NA,TRBV6-6,TGTGCCAGCAGTTACCTGCGGAACACTGAAGCTTTCTTT,CASSYLRNTEAFF
NA,TRBJ2-3,NA,TRBV11-2,TGTGCCAGCAGCTTGGCCCCGCGGGACACAGATACGCAGTATTTT,CASSLAPRDTDTQYF
TRBD1,TRBJ1-1,NA,TRBV5-5,TGTGCCAGCAGCGGGACAGGTTCGAACACTGAAGCTTTCTTT,CASSGTGSNTEAFF
TRBD1,TRBJ1-2,NA,TRBV10-3,TGTGCCATCACTATACAGGGGAACTATGGCTACACCTTC,CAITIQGNYGYTF
NA,TRBJ2-1,NA,TRBV25-1,TGTGCCAGCAGTGAACTCTTGGGGAGCTCCTACAATGAGCAGTTCTTC,CASSELLGSSYNEQFF
TRBD2,TRBJ2-1,NA,TRBV19,TGTGCCAGTAGTTTACGGACTAGCGGGCCCTCAGTATATGAGCAGTTCTTC,CASSLRTSGPSVYEQFF
NA,TRBJ1-1,NA,TRBV10-3,TGTGCCATCAGTGAGTCGTTGCAGGCGAACACTGAAGCTTTCTTT,CAISESLQANTEAFF
TRBD1,TRBJ1-2,NA,TRBV28,TGTGCCAGCAGTTTTCGGGGGACAGGGCTCTATGGCTACACCTTC,CASSFRGTGLYGYTF
NA,TRBJ2-5,NA,TRBV7-2,TGTGCCAGCAGCTTAGCCAGTGCTGAGACCCAGTACTTC,CASSLASAETQYF
TRBD1,TRBJ2-7,NA,TRBV6-5,TGTGCCAGCAGAACCCCGGGACAGGGTGGCTACGAGCAGTACTTC,CASRTPGQGGYEQYF
TRBD2,TRBJ2-5,NA,TRBV5-6,TGTGCCAGCAGCGTAACGAGACTAGCGGGGCGGGAGACCCAGTACTTC,CASSVTRLAGRETQYF
NA,TRBJ2-7,NA,TRBV28,TGTGCCAGCGAGGGAAGGAGAAACGAGCAGTACTTC,CASEGRRNEQYF
NA,TRBJ2-3,NA,TRBV4-3,TGCGCCAGCAGCCAACTTTTCACAGATACGCAGTATTTT,CASSQLFTDTQYF